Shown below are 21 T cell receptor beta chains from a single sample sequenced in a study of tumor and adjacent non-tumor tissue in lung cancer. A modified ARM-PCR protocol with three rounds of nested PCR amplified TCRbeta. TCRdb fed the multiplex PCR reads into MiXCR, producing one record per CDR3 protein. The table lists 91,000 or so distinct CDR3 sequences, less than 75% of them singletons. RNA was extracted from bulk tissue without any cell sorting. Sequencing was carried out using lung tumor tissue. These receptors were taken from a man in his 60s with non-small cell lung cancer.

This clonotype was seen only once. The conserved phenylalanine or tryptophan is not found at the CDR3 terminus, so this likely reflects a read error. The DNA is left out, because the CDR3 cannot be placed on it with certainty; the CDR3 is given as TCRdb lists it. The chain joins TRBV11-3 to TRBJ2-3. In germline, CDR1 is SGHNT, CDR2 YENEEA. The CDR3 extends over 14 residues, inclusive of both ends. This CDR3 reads CARSFQAYTDTQYS.

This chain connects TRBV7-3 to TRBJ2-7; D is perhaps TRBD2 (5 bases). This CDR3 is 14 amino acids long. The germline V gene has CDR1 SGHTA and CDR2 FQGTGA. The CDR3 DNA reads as TGTGCTAGCAGCTTAGGAGGTCGCGGATACGAACAGTACGTC. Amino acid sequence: CASSLGGRGYEQYV.

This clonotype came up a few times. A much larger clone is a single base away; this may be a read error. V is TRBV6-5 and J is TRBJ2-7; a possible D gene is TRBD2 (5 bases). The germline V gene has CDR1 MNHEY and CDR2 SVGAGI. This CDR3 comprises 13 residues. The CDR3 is CDSSRTDSYEQYF. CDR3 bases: TGTGACAGCAGTCGGACTGACTCCTACGAGCAGTACTTC.

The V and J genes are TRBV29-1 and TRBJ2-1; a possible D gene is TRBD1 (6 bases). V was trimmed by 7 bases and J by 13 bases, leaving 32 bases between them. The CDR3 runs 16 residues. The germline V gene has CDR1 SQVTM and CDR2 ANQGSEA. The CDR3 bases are TGCAGCGCTAACGAGGCCATACAGGGTGGCATGCGTGAACAGTTCTTC. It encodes CSANEAIQGGMREQFF.

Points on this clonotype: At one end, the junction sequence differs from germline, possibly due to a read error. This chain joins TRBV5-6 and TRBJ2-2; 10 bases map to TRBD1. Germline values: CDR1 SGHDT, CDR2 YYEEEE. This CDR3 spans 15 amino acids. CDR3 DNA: TGTGTCAGCAGCCCGACAGGGGGCAGGGCCGGGAAGCTGTTTTTT. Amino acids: CVSSPTGGRAGKLFF.

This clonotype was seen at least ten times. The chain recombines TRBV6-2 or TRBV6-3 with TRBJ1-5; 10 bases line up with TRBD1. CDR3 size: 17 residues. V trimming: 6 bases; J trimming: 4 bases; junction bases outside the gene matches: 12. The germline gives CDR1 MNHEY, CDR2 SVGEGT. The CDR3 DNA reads TGTGCCAGCAGGGGGGGACAGGGGCTGCTGGTAAATCAGCCCCAGCATTTT. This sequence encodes CASRGGQGLLVNQPQHF.

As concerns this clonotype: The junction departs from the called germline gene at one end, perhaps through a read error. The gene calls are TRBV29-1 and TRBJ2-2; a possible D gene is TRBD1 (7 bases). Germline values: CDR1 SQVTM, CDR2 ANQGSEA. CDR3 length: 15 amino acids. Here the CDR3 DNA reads TGCAGCGTCGATGGAGTAAAAGGGGGCACCGGGGAGGTGTTTTTT. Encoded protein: CSVDGVKGGTGEVFF.

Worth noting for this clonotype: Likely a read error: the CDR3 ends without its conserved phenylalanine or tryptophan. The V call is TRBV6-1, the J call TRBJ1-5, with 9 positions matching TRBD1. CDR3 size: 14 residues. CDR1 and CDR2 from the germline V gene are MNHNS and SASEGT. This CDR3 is CASNEQGANQPQHS. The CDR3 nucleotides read TGTGCCAGCAATGAACAGGGGGCCAATCAGCCCCAGCATTCT.

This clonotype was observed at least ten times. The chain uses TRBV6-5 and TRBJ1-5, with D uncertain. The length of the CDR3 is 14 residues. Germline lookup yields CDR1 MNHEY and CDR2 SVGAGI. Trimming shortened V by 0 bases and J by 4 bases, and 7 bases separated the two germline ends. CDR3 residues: CASSYSFQNQPQHF. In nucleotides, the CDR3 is TGTGCCAGCAGTTACTCATTCCAAAATCAGCCCCAGCATTTT.

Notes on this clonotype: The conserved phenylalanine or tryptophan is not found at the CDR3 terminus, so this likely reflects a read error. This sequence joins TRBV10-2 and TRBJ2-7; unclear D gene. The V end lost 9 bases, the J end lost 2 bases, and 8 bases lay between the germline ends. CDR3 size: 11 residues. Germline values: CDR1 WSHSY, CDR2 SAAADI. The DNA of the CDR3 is TGCGCCAGTAAAGCCGCCTACGAGCAGTACATC. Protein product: CASKAAYEQYI.

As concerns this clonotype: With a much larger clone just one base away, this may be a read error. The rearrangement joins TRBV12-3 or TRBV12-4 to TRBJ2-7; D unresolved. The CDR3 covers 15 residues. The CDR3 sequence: CAGSFAVISSYEQYF. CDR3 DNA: TGTGCCGGCAGTTTCGCCGTTATCAGCTCCTACGAGCAGTACTTC.

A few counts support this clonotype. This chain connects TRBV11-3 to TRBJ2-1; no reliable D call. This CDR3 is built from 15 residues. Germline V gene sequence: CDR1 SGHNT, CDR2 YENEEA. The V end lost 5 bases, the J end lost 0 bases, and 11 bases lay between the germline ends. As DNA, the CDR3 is TGTGCCAGCAGCCCCGAGACGGGCTCCTACAATGAGCAGTTCTTC. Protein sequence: CASSPETGSYNEQFF.

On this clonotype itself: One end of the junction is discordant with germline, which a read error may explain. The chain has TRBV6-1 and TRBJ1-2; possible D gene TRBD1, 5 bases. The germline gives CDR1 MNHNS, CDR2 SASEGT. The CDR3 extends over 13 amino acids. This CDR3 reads CANSERTRVGYTF. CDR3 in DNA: TGTGCCAACAGTGAAAGGACACGGGTCGGCTACACATTC.

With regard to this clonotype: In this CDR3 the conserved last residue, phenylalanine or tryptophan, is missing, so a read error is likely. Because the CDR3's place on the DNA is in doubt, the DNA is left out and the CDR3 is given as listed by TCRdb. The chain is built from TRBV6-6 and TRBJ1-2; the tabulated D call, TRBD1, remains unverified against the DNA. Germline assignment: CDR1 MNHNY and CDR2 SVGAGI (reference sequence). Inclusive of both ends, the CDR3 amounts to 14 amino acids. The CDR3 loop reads CASRGTGGSYGYII.

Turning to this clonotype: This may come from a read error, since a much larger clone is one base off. DNA of the CDR3: TGCAGTGCTACTAAGGGGGGGCCCCAGTATTTT. It codes for CSATKGGPQYF. The chain joins TRBV20-1 to TRBJ1-5; D perhaps matches TRBD2 (7 bases). TRBJ2-3 matches the DNA end more closely, so the J call is doubtful. Germline V gene sequence: CDR1 DFQATT, CDR2 SNEGSKA (reference sequence). The CDR3 spans 11 residues.

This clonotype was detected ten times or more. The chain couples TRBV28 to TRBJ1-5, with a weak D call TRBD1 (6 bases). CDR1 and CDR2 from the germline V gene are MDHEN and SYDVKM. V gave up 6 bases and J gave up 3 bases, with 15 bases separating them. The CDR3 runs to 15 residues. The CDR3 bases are TGTGCCAGCAGCCGGGAGGGGACATTCAATCAGCCCCAGCATTTT. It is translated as CASSREGTFNQPQHF.

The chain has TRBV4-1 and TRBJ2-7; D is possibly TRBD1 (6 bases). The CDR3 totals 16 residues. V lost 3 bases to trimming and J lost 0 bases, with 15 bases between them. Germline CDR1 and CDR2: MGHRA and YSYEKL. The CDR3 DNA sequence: TGCGCCAGCAGCCATGCGACGGGACATGGCTCCTACGAGCAGTACTTC. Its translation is CASSHATGHGSYEQYF.

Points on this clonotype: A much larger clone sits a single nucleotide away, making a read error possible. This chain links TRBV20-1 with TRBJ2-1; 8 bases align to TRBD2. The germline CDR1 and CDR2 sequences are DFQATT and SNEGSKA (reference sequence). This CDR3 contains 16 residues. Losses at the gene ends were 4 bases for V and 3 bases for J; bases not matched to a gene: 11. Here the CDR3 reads CSATPREGSFYNEQFF. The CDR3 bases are TGCAGTGCTACCCCTCGGGAGGGGAGCTTCTACAATGAGCAGTTCTTC.

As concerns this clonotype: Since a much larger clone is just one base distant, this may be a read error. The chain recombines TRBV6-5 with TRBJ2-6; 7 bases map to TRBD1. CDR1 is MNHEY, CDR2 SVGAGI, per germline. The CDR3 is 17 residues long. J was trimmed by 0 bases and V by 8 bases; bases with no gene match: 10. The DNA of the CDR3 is TGTGCCAGCGGTGATAAGACAGGGAGCTCTGGGGCCAACGTCCTGACTTTC. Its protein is CASGDKTGSSGANVLTF.

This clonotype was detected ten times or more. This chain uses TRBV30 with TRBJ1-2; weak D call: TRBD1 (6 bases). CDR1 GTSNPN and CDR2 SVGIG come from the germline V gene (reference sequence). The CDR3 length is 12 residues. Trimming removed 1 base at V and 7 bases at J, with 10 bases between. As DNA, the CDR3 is TGTGCCTGGAGTGGACAGGCGGGTGGCTACACCTTC. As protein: CAWSGQAGGYTF.

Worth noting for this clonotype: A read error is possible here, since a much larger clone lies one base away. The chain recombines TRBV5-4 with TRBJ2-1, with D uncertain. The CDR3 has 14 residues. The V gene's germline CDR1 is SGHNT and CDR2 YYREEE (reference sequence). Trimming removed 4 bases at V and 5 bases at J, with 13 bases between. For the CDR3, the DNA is TGTGCCAGCAGCCCGAACTGGGCCAACAATGAGCAGTTCTTC. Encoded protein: CASSPNWANNEQFF.